Below are 32 T cell receptor beta chains sequenced from a single sample in a study of molecular identifiers for immune sequencing clone quantification. MiXCR was run by TCRdb on the PCR reads, yielding one entry per CDR3 protein. The table includes 50,000 or so distinct CDR3 sequences, 20% to 25% detected once. What was sequenced was naive CD8+ T cells from blood, with Jurkat cell RNA spiked in. Subset: FACS-sorted CD8+CD4-CCR7+CD45RA+ naive T cells. The origin of the receptors is a human donor in good health. Some libraries in this study had Jurkat cell RNA spiked in.

This clonotype was seen ten or more times. V usage is TRBV27 and J usage is TRBJ2-2; maybe TRBD1 (5 bases). The CDR3 has 13 amino acids. CDR1 and CDR2 from the germline V gene are MNHEY and SMNVEV (reference sequence). Trimming took off 5 bases at V and 6 bases at J, with 10 bases between the two ends. The CDR3 reads CASSPPRAGELFF. The CDR3 DNA reads as TGTGCCAGCAGTCCGCCCAGGGCCGGGGAGCTGTTTTTT.

This clonotype has ten or more counts. DNA of the CDR3: TGTGCCAGTAGTTGGGGCAGCCAGAATCAGCCCCAGCATTTT. Its protein product is CASSWGSQNQPQHF. The gene calls are TRBV19 and TRBJ1-5; D is possibly TRBD1 (5 bases). Germline-derived CDR1 and CDR2 are LNHDA and SQIVND (reference sequence). Trimming left V 5 bases short and J 4 bases short, with 12 bases between. CDR3 length: 14 residues.

A note on this clonotype: A read error is possible here, since a much larger clone lies one base away. The J gene is TRBJ2-3, the V gene TRBV18; 8 bases map to TRBD1. CDR1 is KGHSH, CDR2 LQKENI, per germline. This CDR3 spans 16 amino acids. With 0 bases clipped from V and 4 bases from J, the junction kept 6 bases outside the gene matches. Here the CDR3 reads CASSPPVAGGPDTQYF. For the CDR3, the DNA is TGTGCCAGCTCACCACCTGTGGCAGGGGGCCCAGATACGCAGTATTTT.

This clonotype showed up many times. In nucleotides, the CDR3 is TGTGCCAGCAGTCCCTCCGGGAAAACCTACGAGCAGTACTTC. Translation: CASSPSGKTYEQYF. V is TRBV27 and J is TRBJ2-7, with TRBD2 as a possible D gene (5 bases). Germline-derived CDR1 and CDR2 are MNHEY and SMNVEV (reference sequence). This CDR3 contains 14 residues. Trimming took 5 bases from V and 2 from J, leaving 13 bases between them.

This clonotype appeared a single time. Just one base apart from a much larger clone, this may be a read error. The chain employs TRBV5-1 and TRBJ2-1; no clear D gene. V was trimmed by 5 bases and J by 0 bases, leaving 12 bases between them. The CDR3 covers 15 residues. Germline lookup yields CDR1 SGHRS and CDR2 YFSETQ. CDR3 region: CASRLSSGSYNEQFF. The CDR3, as DNA: TGCGCCAGCAGGTTGTCCTCCGGCTCCTACAATGAGCAGTTCTTC.

The chain carries TRBV20-1 and TRBJ2-2; weak D call: TRBD1 (7 bases). V dropped 6 bases and J dropped 6 bases, with 17 bases sitting between them. The germline gives CDR1 DFQATT, CDR2 SNEGSKA (reference sequence). The CDR3 contains 14 residues. CDR3 protein: CSARDREHAGELFF. The DNA of the CDR3 is TGCAGTGCGCGGGACAGAGAGCACGCCGGGGAGCTGTTTTTT.

The CDR3 region has the DNA TGCAGTGCTAGAGATTCGTCCAGCGGGGTTCAAGAGACCCAGTACTTC. This codes for CSARDSSSGVQETQYF. This chain links TRBV20-1 with TRBJ2-5; 7 bases map to TRBD2. Germline CDR1 DFQATT, CDR2 SNEGSKA (reference sequence). CDR3 length equals 16 residues. V shed 0 bases and J 2 bases; nucleotides not matched to a gene: 9.

The rearrangement uses TRBV7-9 and TRBJ2-5; 8 positions match TRBD1. CDR1 and CDR2 from the germline V gene are SEHNR and FQNEAQ (reference sequence). With 6 bases clipped from V and 1 base from J, the junction kept 4 bases outside the gene matches. This CDR3 spans 14 amino acids. The DNA of the CDR3 is TGTGCCAGCAGGACGACAGGGGCCCAAGAGACCCAGTACTTC. It specifies CASRTTGAQETQYF.

This clonotype was seen ten or more times. The chain is built from TRBV10-2 and TRBJ2-3; unclear D gene. CDR1 is WSHSY, CDR2 SAAADI, per germline. V lost 2 bases, J lost 4 bases, and 4 bases lay in between. CDR3 length: 12 residues. The DNA for the CDR3 is TGCGCCAGCAGTGAGCCGGCAGATACGCAGTATTTT. Amino acid sequence: CASSEPADTQYF.

Comment on this clonotype: One base away lies a much larger clone, so this may be a sequencing read error. This rearrangement joins TRBV9 to TRBJ1-5; D uncertain. Looked up from germline, CDR1 is SGDLS and CDR2 is YYNGEE. The length of the CDR3 is 13 residues. CDR3 loop: CASGVGSNQPQHF. The CDR3 nucleotides are TGTGCCAGCGGCGTAGGTAGTAATCAGCCCCAGCATTTT.

This clonotype has ten or more counts. The chain links TRBV19 to TRBJ2-7; D call uncertain. The V gene lost 3 bases and the J gene lost 0 bases, with 9 bases spanning the gap. Germline values: CDR1 LNHDA, CDR2 SQIVND (reference sequence). This CDR3 has 14 amino acids. The CDR3 protein is CASSMGSGSYEQYF. The CDR3 DNA reads as TGTGCCAGTAGTATGGGCTCGGGCTCCTACGAGCAGTACTTC. Full variable domain (remainder filled in from reference TRBV19 and TRBJ2-7): DGGITQSPKYLFRKEGQNVTLSCEQNLNHDAMYWYRQDPGQGLRLIYYSQIVNDFQKGDIAEGYSVSREKKESFPLTVTSAQKNPTAFYLCASSMGSGSYEQYFGPGTRLTVT.

Comment on this clonotype: This may arise from a read error, as a much more abundant clone is one base away. The chain employs TRBV5-1 and TRBJ1-1; TRBD1 matches at 8 bases. The CDR3 sequence is 15 residues long. Germline CDR1 SGHRS, CDR2 YFSETQ. CDR3 sequence: CASSVNRGSETEACF. DNA of the CDR3: TGCGCCAGCAGCGTAAACAGGGGGAGTGAGACTGAAGCTTGCTTT. Using reference TRBV5-1 and TRBJ1-1 for the parts outside the CDR3, the full variable domain is KAGVTQTPRYLIKTRGQQVTLSCSPISGHRSVSWYQQTPGQGLQFLFEYFSETQRNKGNFPGRFSGRQFSNSRSEMNVSTLELGDSALYLCASSVNRGSETEACFGQGTRLTVV.

The V call is TRBV11-2, the J call TRBJ2-7; 15 nucleotides match TRBD2. With V trimmed by 6 bases and J by 4 bases, 16 bases remained unmatched. The CDR3 spans 19 residues. CDR1 SGHAT and CDR2 FQNNGV come from the germline V gene. The CDR3 sequence: CASRPRGGLAGGAAYEQYF. The CDR3 DNA reads TGTGCCAGCAGACCCCGAGGGGGACTAGCGGGAGGCGCGGCTTACGAGCAGTACTTC.

About this clonotype itself: A much more abundant neighbour one base away suggests this may be a read error. The chain carries TRBV6-5 and TRBJ1-3; no reliable D call. Germline V gene lookup returns CDR1 MNHEY and CDR2 SVGAGI. With 2 bases removed from V and 1 base from J, the gap between germline ends came to 9 bases. CDR3 size: 15 residues. DNA for the CDR3: TGTGCCAGCAGTTACCCGACCAGGTCTGGAAACACCATATATTTT. This translates into CASSYPTRSGNTIYF.

This clonotype was counted ten times or more. The V call is TRBV29-1, the J call TRBJ1-5, with D possibly being TRBD1 (6 bases). Trimming stripped 3 bases from V and 4 bases from J, with 13 bases between. Germline V gene data show CDR1 as SQVTM and CDR2 as ANQGSEA. This CDR3 contains 14 residues. CDR3 in DNA: TGCAGCGTTGATTCAGGGGAAGGTAATCAGCCCCAGCATTTT. Amino acid sequence: CSVDSGEGNQPQHF.

This clonotype has at least ten counts. In nucleotides, the CDR3 is TGTGCCAGCAGTTACGGTAGCGGGAGGACCTACGAGCAGTACTTC. Protein: CASSYGSGRTYEQYF. The V gene is TRBV6-2 or TRBV6-3, the J gene TRBJ2-7; 10 nucleotides align to TRBD2. Germline CDR1 reads MNHEY; CDR2 reads SVGEGT. V lost 2 bases and J lost 2; bases outside the gene matches: 3. The CDR3 has 15 amino acids.

This clonotype was picked up a small number of times. This sequence joins TRBV19 and TRBJ2-1; weak D call: TRBD1 (5 bases). The length of the CDR3 is 11 residues. CDR1 LNHDA and CDR2 SQIVND come from the germline V gene (reference sequence). V gave up 4 bases and J gave up 9 bases, with 7 bases separating them. In DNA form, the CDR3 reads TGTGCCAGTAGTACCACAGGTGAGCAGTTCTTC. Amino acids: CASSTTGEQFF. The entire variable domain, with the rest obtained from reference TRBV19 and TRBJ2-1, is as follows: DGGITQSPKYLFRKEGQNVTLSCEQNLNHDAMYWYRQDPGQGLRLIYYSQIVNDFQKGDIAEGYSVSREKKESFPLTVTSAQKNPTAFYLCASSTTGEQFFGPGTRLTVL.

This clonotype was observed at least ten times. The chain recombines TRBV25-1 with TRBJ1-5; D remains ambiguous. The V end lost 0 bases, the J end lost 5 bases, and 8 bases lay between the germline ends. The CDR3 runs to 14 residues. Germline loops: CDR1 MGHDK, CDR2 SYGVNS. This chain's CDR3 is CASSEYGEYQPQHF. The CDR3 DNA reads as TGTGCCAGCAGTGAATATGGGGAATATCAGCCCCAGCATTTT.

Regarding this clonotype: Being one base from a much bigger clone, this may be a read error. CDR3 in DNA: TGTGCCAGCAGCCAAGATCCAGAGGGCTTGGGCAATCAGCCCCAGCGTTTT. The encoded protein is CASSQDPEGLGNQPQRF. The rearrangement joins TRBV4-2 to TRBJ1-5; D is uncertain. Per the germline V gene, CDR1 is LGHNA and CDR2 is YNFKEQ. The CDR3 loop spans 17 amino acids.

Remarks on this clonotype: A much larger clone lies one base from this, so it may be a read error. The chain employs TRBV7-9 and TRBJ2-7, with TRBD2 as a possible D gene (5 bases). This CDR3 spans 13 amino acids. Germline V gene data show CDR1 as SEHNR and CDR2 as FQNEAQ (reference sequence). The CDR3: CASSLGETYEQHF. The CDR3 region has the DNA TGTGCCAGCAGCTTAGGGGAGACCTACGAGCAGCACTTC.

A remark on this clonotype: A much larger clone is a single base away; this may be a read error. This chain connects TRBV7-9 to TRBJ1-5, with no clear D. Trimming took off 3 bases at V and 2 bases at J, with 11 bases between the two ends. CDR1 is SEHNR and CDR2 is FQNEAQ in the germline V gene (reference sequence). CDR3 size: 15 residues. The CDR3 DNA sequence: TGTGCCAGCAGCTTGGAGTCACTAGGCAATCAGCCCCAGCATTTT. Translating gives CASSLESLGNQPQHF.

The genes are TRBV28 and TRBJ2-5; D could derive from TRBD1 or TRBD2 (5 bases each). In germline, CDR1 is MDHEN, CDR2 SYDVKM. The CDR3 runs 15 residues. V was pared by 4 bases and J by 2 bases, with 14 bases between. The CDR3 region is CASSSPGRRQETQYF. The CDR3 DNA follows: TGTGCCAGCAGTTCGCCGGGACGGCGGCAAGAGACCCAGTACTTC. Variable domain in full (rest from reference TRBV28 and TRBJ2-5): DVKVTQSSRYLVKRTGEKVFLECVQDMDHENMFWYRQDPGLGLRLIYFSYDVKMKEKGDIPEGYSVSREKKERFSLILESASTNQTSMYLCASSSPGRRQETQYFGPGTRLLVL.

A single count supports this clonotype. The V and J genes are TRBV11-2 and TRBJ2-7; possibly TRBD1 for D (5 bases). Trimming cost V 5 bases and J 4 bases, with 9 bases left between them. Germline V gene data show CDR1 as SGHAT and CDR2 as FQNNGV. CDR3 length equals 12 residues. CDR3 coding DNA: TGTGCCAGCAGCCTTACAGGTTACGAGCAGTACTTC. Translated, it gives CASSLTGYEQYF.

This clonotype was recorded many times. The chain employs TRBV7-2 and TRBJ2-7; no clear D. The length of the CDR3 is 15 residues. V was shortened by 5 bases and J by 2 bases, with 16 bases between the two germline ends. Germline loops: CDR1 SGHTA, CDR2 FQGNSA. The CDR3 region has the DNA TGTGCCAGCAGCCAGGCCGGATCCCGGACCTACGAGCAGTACTTC. This gives the protein CASSQAGSRTYEQYF.

This clonotype has a count of ten or more. The V call is TRBV6-5, the J call TRBJ2-7; 7 bases are shared with TRBD1. The J segment lost 1 base and the V segment lost 6 bases, leaving 12 bases of the junction unmatched. Germline CDR1 is MNHEY and CDR2 is SVGAGI. This CDR3 contains 16 residues. The CDR3 loop reads CASSPAPGQLSYEQYF. DNA of the CDR3: TGTGCCAGCAGCCCCGCTCCGGGACAGCTATCCTACGAGCAGTACTTC.

This clonotype has at least ten counts. The J gene is TRBJ2-3, the V gene TRBV28; no firm D call. In germline, CDR1 is MDHEN, CDR2 SYDVKM. The V and J ends lost 3 bases and 0 bases respectively, with 19 bases between them. The CDR3 runs 18 residues. The CDR3 loop is CASSLIYGGPDSTDTQYF. Here the CDR3 DNA reads TGTGCCAGCAGTTTGATTTACGGTGGCCCCGATAGCACAGATACGCAGTATTTT.

This clonotype appeared many times. The V and J genes are TRBV6-6 and TRBJ1-1; maybe TRBD1 (6 bases). Trimming took 4 bases from V and 6 from J, leaving 15 bases between them. The germline V gene encodes CDR1 MNHNY and CDR2 SVGAGI (reference sequence). The CDR3 has 14 amino acids. The CDR3 loop is CASSFRGGEPEAFF. The DNA of the CDR3 is TGTGCCAGCAGTTTCAGAGGGGGGGAACCTGAAGCTTTCTTT.

This clonotype was found many times. The genes are TRBV30 and TRBJ2-7, with D unclear. Germline V gene lookup returns CDR1 GTSNPN and CDR2 SVGIG (reference sequence). The CDR3 is 11 amino acids. V gave up 3 bases and J gave up 4 bases, with 7 bases separating them. The CDR3 nucleotides are TGTGCCTGGAGCCTTGGATACGAGCAGTACTTC. Amino acid sequence: CAWSLGYEQYF.

On this clonotype: A much larger clonotype is one base distant, so this may be a read error. This rearrangement joins TRBV5-6 to TRBJ2-7; the D gene is possibly TRBD2 (6 bases). V was clipped by 4 bases and J by 5 bases, with 10 bases between them. There are 12 residues in the CDR3. Germline-derived CDR1 and CDR2 are SGHDT and YYEEEE. CDR3 bases: TGTGCCAGCAGCCGCGGGACTGACGAGCAGTACTTC. Encoded protein: CASSRGTDEQYF.

The sample holds many counts of this clonotype. The chain uses TRBV5-6 and TRBJ1-1, with no clear D. CDR1 SGHDT and CDR2 YYEEEE come from the germline V gene. The V gene lost 4 bases and the J gene lost 3 bases, with 10 bases spanning the gap. The CDR3 has 13 amino acids. This chain's CDR3 is CASSPREYTEAFF. The CDR3 DNA is TGTGCCAGCAGCCCAAGGGAGTACACTGAAGCTTTCTTT.

As for this clonotype: The junction shows a germline mismatch at one end, possibly a read error. The chain is built from TRBV28 and TRBJ1-1; TRBD1 agrees at 7 bases. This CDR3 is 22 amino acids long. Germline loops: CDR1 MDHEN, CDR2 SYDVKM. The CDR3 spells CASSSDVPGQVLLNSMNTKAFF. The CDR3 DNA sequence: TGTGCCAGCAGTTCCGACGTACCTGGACAGGTCCTACTAAACTCTATGAACACTAAAGCTTTCTTT.

The table lists this clonotype with a few counts. The chain recombines TRBV2 with TRBJ1-5; D is unclear. CDR3 length equals 17 residues. In germline, CDR1 is SNHLY, CDR2 FYNNEI. Deletions cut 8 bases from V and 3 bases from J, with 23 bases between. The CDR3 reads CASASLIKSGSNQPQHF. Here the CDR3 DNA reads TGTGCCAGCGCATCACTAATAAAGAGTGGTTCCAATCAGCCCCAGCATTTT.